The present entry profiles one T cell receptor beta chain with its context. Its antigen is unknown. These data are taken from a study of a mutant IDH1 vaccine in newly diagnosed glioma. Study overall: Following radiotherapy alone, or alongside temozolomide cycles, vaccination was started after an interval of 4-6 weeks. Prior therapy was radiotherapy, temozolomide, or both; most received both.

Using immunoSEQ multiplex PCR, the repertoire was profiled, and TCRdb retains in-frame clones only, with some absent. The profile shows tens of thousands of clones, roughly 81% of them singletons. Time point defined: week 35, safety follow-up. Topical imiquimod accompanied each vaccine dose, which consisted of 300 ug of mutant IDH1 20-mer peptide. The patients were given eight vaccinations, one each in weeks 1, 3, 5, 7, 11, 15, 19 and 23. The source of this sequence is a man aged 40-55 years with glioma. This specimen consisted of PBMCs, obtained from a glioma patient whose treatment included an IDH1 peptide vaccine.

The CDR3 nucleotides are TGTGCCAGCAGTTTCCAGGCCACCGGGGAGCTGTTTTTT. Its protein product is CASSFQATGELFF. The chain has TRBV28 and TRBJ2-2; no firm D call. The V end was cut by 3 bases, the J end by 4 bases, with 6 bases between. In germline, CDR1 is MDHEN, CDR2 SYDVKM. This CDR3 contains 13 residues.